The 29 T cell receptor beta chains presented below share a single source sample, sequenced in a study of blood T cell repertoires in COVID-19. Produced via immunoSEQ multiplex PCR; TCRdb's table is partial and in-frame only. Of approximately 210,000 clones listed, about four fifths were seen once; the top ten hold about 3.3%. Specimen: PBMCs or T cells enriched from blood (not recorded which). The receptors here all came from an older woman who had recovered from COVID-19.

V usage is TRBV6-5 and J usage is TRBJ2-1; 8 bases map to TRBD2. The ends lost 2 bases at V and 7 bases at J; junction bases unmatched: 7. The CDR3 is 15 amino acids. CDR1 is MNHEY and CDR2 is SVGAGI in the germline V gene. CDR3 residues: CASSYPWTSRNEQFF. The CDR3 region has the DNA TGTGCCAGCAGTTACCCCTGGACTAGCAGGAATGAGCAGTTCTTC.

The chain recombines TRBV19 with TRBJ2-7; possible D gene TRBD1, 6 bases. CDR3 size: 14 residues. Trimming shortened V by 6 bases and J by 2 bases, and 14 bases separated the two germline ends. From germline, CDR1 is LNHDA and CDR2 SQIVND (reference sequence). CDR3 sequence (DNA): TGTGCCAGTAGACGGGACATCCGGACCTACGAGCAGTACTTC. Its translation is CASRRDIRTYEQYF.

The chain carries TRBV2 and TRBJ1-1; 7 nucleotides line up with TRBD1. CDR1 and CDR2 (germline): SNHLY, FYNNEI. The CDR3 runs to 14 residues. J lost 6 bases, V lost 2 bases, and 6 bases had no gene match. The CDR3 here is CASSEPGTAAEAFF. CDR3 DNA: TGTGCCAGCAGTGAACCTGGGACAGCGGCTGAAGCTTTCTTT.

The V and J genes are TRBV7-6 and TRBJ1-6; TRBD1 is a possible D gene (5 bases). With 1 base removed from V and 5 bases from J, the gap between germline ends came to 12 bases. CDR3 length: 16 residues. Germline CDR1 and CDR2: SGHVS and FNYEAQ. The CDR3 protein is CASSLGTGYNNSPLHF. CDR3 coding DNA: TGTGCCAGCAGCTTAGGTACAGGCTATAATAATTCACCCCTCCACTTT.

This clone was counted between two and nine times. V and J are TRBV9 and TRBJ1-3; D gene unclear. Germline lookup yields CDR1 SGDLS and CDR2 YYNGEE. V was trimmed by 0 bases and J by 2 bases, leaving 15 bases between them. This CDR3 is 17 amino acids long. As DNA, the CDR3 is TGTGCCAGCAGCGTAGAATCGGAGGGAGTGACTGGAAACACCATATATTTT. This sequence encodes CASSVESEGVTGNTIYF.

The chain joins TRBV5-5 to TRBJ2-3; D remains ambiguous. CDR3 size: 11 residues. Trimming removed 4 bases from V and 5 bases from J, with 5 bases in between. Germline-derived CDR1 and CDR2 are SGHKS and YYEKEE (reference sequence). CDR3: CASSPRDTQYF. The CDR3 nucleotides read TGTGCCAGCAGCCCGCGAGATACGCAGTATTTT.

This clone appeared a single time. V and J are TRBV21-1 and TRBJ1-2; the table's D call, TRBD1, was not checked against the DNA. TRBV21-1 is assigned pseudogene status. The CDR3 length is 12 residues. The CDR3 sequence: CASNGAKRGYTF. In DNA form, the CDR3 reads TGTGCCAGCAATGGGGCGAAACGAGGCTACACCTTC.

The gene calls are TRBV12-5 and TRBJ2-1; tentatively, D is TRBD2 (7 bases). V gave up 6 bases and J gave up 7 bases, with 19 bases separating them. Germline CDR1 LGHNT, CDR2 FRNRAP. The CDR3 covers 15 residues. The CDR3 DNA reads TGTGCTAGTGGCCAGAGGGGGGGCGTTGGGAATGAGCAGTTCTTC. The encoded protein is CASGQRGGVGNEQFF. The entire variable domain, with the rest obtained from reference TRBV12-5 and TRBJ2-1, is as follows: DARVTQTPRHKVTEMGQEVTMRCQPILGHNTVFWYRQTMMQGLELLAYFRNRAPLDDSGMPKDRFSAEMPDATLATLKIQPSEPRDSAVYFCASGQRGGVGNEQFFGPGTRLTVL.

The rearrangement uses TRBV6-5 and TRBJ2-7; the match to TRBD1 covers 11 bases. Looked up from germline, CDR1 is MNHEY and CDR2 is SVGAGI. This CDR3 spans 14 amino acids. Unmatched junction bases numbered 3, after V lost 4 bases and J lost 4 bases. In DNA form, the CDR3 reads TGTGCCAGCAGTTCCGGACAGGGGGCTTACGAGCAGTACTTC. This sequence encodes CASSSGQGAYEQYF.

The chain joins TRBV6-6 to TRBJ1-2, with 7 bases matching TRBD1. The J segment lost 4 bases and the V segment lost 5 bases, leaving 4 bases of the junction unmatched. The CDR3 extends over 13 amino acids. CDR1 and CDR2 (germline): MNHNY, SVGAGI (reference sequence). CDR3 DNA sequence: TGTGCCAGCAGTGTAGGGACAGCCTATGGCTACACCTTC. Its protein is CASSVGTAYGYTF.

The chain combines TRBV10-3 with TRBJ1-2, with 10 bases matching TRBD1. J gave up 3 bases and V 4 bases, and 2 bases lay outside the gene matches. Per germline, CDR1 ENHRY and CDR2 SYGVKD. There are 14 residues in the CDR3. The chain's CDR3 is CAISGGTGDYGYTF. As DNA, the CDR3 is TGTGCCATCAGTGGGGGGACAGGGGACTATGGCTACACCTTC.

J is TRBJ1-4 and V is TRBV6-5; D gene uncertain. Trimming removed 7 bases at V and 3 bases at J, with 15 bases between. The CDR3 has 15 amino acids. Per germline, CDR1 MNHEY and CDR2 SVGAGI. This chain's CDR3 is CASTPRSGSNEKLFF. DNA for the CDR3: TGTGCCAGCACCCCTAGGTCGGGATCTAATGAAAAACTGTTTTTT.

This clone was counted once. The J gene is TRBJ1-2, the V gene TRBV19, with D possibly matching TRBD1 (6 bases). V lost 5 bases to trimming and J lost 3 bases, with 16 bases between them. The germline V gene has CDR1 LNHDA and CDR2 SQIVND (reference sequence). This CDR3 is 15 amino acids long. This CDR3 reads CASSRGGGHDYGYTF. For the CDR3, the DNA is TGTGCCAGTAGTCGGGGCGGGGGGCACGACTATGGCTACACCTTC. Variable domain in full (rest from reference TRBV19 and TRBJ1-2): DGGITQSPKYLFRKEGQNVTLSCEQNLNHDAMYWYRQDPGQGLRLIYYSQIVNDFQKGDIAEGYSVSREKKESFPLTVTSAQKNPTAFYLCASSRGGGHDYGYTFGSGTRLTVV.

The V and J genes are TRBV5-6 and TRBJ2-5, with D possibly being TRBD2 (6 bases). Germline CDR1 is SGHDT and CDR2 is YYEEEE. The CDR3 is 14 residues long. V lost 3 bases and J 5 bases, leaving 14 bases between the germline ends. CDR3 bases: TGTGCCAGCAGCTACCGCGGGGCCGGGGAGACCCAGTACTTC. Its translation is CASSYRGAGETQYF.

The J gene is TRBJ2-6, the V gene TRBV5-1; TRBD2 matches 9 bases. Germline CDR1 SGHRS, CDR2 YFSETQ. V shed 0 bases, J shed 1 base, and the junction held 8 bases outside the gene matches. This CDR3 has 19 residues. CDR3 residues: CASSLVAGGPSSGANVLTF. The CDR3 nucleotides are TGCGCCAGCAGCTTGGTCGCGGGAGGGCCTAGTTCTGGGGCCAACGTCCTGACTTTC. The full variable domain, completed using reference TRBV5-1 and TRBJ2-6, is KAGVTQTPRYLIKTRGQQVTLSCSPISGHRSVSWYQQTPGQGLQFLFEYFSETQRNKGNFPGRFSGRQFSNSRSEMNVSTLELGDSALYLCASSLVAGGPSSGANVLTFGAGSRLTVL.

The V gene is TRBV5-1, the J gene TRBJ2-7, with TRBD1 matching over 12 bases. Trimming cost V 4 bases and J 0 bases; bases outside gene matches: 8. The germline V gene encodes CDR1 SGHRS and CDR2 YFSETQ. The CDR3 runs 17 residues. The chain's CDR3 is CASSAGTGGYSSYEQYF. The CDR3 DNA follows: TGCGCCAGCAGCGCAGGGACAGGGGGCTACAGCTCCTACGAGCAGTACTTC.

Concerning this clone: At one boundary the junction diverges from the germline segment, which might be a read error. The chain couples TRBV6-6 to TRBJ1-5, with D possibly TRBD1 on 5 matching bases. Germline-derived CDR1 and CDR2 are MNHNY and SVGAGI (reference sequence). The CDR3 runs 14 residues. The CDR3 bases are TGTGCCAGCACTTACGGGGAGGGGAATCAGCCCCAGCATTTT. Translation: CASTYGEGNQPQHF.

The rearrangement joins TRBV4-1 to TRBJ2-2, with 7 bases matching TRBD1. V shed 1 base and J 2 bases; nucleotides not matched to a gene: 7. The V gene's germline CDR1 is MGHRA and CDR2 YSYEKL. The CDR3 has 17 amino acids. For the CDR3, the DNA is TGCGCCAGCAGCCAAGTTGGGAGACAGGGAAACACCGGGGAGCTGTTTTTT. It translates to CASSQVGRQGNTGELFF.

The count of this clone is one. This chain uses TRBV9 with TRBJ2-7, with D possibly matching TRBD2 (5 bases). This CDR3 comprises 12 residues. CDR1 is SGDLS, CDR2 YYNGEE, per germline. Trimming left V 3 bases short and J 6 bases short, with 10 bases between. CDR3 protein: CASSDVRGEQYF. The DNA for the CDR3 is TGTGCCAGCAGCGATGTCCGGGGCGAGCAGTACTTC.

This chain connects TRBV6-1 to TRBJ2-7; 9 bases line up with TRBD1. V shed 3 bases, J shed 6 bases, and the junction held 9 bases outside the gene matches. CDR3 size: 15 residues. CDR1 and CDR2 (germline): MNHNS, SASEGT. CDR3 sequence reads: CASSEPRQGEGEQYF. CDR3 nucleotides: TGTGCCAGCAGTGAGCCCCGACAGGGGGAGGGCGAGCAGTACTTC.

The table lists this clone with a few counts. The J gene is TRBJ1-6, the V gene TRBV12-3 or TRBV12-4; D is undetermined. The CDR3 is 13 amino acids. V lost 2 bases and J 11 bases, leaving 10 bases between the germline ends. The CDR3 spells CASSLTDNTPLHF. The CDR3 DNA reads TGTGCCAGCAGTTTAACAGACAATACACCCCTCCACTTT.

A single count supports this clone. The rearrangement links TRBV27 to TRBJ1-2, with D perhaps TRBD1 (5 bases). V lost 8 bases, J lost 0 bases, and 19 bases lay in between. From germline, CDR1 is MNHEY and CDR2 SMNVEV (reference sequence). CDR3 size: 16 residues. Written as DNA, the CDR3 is TGTGCCAGCCTTCCCCGCCGGACACGAACTAACTATGGCTACACCTTC. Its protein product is CASLPRRTRTNYGYTF.

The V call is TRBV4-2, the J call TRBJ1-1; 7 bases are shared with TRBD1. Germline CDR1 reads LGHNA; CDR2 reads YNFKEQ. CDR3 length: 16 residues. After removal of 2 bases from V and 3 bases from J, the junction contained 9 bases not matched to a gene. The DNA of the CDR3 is TGTGCCAGCAGCCAACGGACGACAGGGACCGACACTGAAGCTTTCTTT. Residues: CASSQRTTGTDTEAFF.

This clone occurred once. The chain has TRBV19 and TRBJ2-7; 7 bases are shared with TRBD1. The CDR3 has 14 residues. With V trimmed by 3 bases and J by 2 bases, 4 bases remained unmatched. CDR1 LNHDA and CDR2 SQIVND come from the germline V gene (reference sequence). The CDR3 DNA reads TGTGCCAGTAGTATCGAGAGGGGGCCCTACGAGCAGTACTTC. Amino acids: CASSIERGPYEQYF.

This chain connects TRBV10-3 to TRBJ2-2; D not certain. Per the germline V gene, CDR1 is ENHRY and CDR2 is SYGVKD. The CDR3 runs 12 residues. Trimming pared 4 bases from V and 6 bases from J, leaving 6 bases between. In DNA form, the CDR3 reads TGTGCCATCAGTGGCGCCCCCGGGGAGCTGTTTTTT. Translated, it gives CAISGAPGELFF.

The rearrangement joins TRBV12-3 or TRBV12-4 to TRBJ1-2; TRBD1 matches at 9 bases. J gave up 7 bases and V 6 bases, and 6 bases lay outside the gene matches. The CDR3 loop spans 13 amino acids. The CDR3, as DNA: TGTGCCAGCAGATTCGGGACAGGGCCTGGCTACACCTTC. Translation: CASRFGTGPGYTF.

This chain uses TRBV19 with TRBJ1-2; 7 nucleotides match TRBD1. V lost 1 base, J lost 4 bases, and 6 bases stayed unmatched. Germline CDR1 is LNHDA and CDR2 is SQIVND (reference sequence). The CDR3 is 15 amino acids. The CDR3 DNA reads TGTGCCAGTAGTATAGTGTGGGACAGTATCTATGGCTACACCTTC. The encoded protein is CASSIVWDSIYGYTF.

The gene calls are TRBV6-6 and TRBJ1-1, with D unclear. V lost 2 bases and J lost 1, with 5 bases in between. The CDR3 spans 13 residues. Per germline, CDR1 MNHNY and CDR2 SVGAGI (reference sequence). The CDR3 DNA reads TGTGCCAGCAGTTACGGGCAGAACACTGAAGCTTTCTTT. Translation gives CASSYGQNTEAFF.

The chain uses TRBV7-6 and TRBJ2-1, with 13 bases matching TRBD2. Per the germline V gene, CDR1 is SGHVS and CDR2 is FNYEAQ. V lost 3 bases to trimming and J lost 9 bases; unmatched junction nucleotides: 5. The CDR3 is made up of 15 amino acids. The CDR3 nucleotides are TGTGCCAGCAGCTTGACTAGCGGGAGGACAGTTGAGCAGTTCTTC. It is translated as CASSLTSGRTVEQFF.